This T cell receptor (beta chain) was identified in a study of blood T cell repertoires in COVID-19. Assay: immunoSEQ multiplex PCR; the TCRdb copy retains only in-frame clones and omits some. The sample has tens of thousands of clones; 75% to 85% are singletons. The germline CDR1 and CDR2 sequences are GTSNPN and SVGIG (reference sequence). V was clipped by 4 bases and J by 2 bases, with 16 bases between them. The CDR3 consists of 15 residues. The receptor comes from a human donor in a cohort sampled during active COVID-19. The chain employs TRBV30 and TRBJ2-3; D possibly corresponds to TRBD1 (5 bases). The sequencing sample was made of peripheral blood. CDR3 nucleotide sequence: TGTGCCTGGACCTCGAAAAGGGGATTCACAGATACGCAGTATTTT. This codes for CAWTSKRGFTDTQYF.